This T cell receptor beta chain appears in the sequencing data of a study of CD8 T cells in ankylosing spondylitis. TCR beta libraries were made by quantitative 5'-RACE with molecular barcodes. MiXCR, applied by TCRdb to the 5' RACE reads, yields one record per CDR3 protein. The table includes about 400,000 distinct CDR3 sequences, about a fifth detected once. Germline assignment: CDR1 KGHSH and CDR2 LQKENI. After removal of 4 bases from V and 3 bases from J, the junction contained 4 bases not matched to a gene. The length of the CDR3 is 14 residues. This clonotype was detected a few times. Its antigen is undetermined. Whole-study findings and limits: Relatively rare in peripheral blood, disease-linked clones were also CD8+. It appeared that ankylosing spondylitis blood was characterized by a TCR beta motif of several highly homologous variants.

V gene TRBV18 combines with J gene TRBJ2-3, with 7 bases lining up with TRBD1. This TCR was sampled from a male donor with ankylosing spondylitis. Sequencing was done on a sample of blood, either unsorted or a sorted T cell fraction (not recorded which). The CDR3 here is CASSRDRETDTQYF. CDR3 bases: TGTGCCAGCTCACGCGACAGGGAGACAGATACGCAGTATTTT.